This TCR beta chain was identified during a study of T cell responses to AZD1222 COVID-19 vaccine (dated by TCRdb to the early 2020s). Background for the entire study: AZD1222 recipients given second doses at about 4 weeks or at about 12 weeks were pooled, since spike-specific TCR depth and breadth were not found to differ between the two schedules. Enrollment into the trials was organized by age into subgroups of 18-55, 56-69 and 70-plus years, and those subgroups contained roughly 140, 27 and 60 TCR-sequenced participants, respectively. A total of about 250 trial participants underwent TCR sequencing, of whom more than 200 had received two doses of AZD1222 and 26 had received two doses of the MenACWY control vaccine. Paper-wide results and their limitations: The whole spike protein was spanned by vaccine-associated CD4 TCRs, and dominant responses were seen in regions 160-218 and 743-854. In the small 56-69-year group, the increase in depth fell short of significance, most likely because of low power. Spike-specific TCR breadth and depth rose significantly after two AZD1222 doses compared with day 0 and with MenACWY recipients. Most participants were white British and females outnumbered males, and the authors suggested that clonal diversity may have been underestimated. Because no samples from the day 14 peak response were available, repertoires could be characterized only after the peak T cell response. Reportedly, almost half of the unique spike-specific TCRs recognized epitopes lying outside the regions that are mutated in the B.1.351 and B.1.1.7 variants. Conclusions about previously exposed vaccinees are limited, since just five or six AZD1222 recipients were seropositive for SARS-CoV-2 at baseline.

From a lookup of the germline V gene (reference sequence), CDR1 and CDR2 are SGHAT and FQDESV. Relative to germline, V is 8 bases shorter and J is 1 base shorter, with 7 bases between their ends. CDR3 length: 12 amino acids, cysteine to phenylalanine. CDR3 DNA is the only sequence kept; it has 36 bases, read in frame from the first base. Concerning this clone: The target of this receptor is not known. Qualities for individual bases were not recorded, and no much larger clone is one base off.

The label giving this sample's time point can be read as: baseline before first vaccination. Vaccinee samples were obtained from the UK trials COV001 and COV002, which included a single-blind randomized controlled phase 2/3 trial of AZD1222 (ChAdOx1 nCoV-19) in healthy adults. Trial participant PBMC samples were collected at day 0 and day 28 after the second dose for TCRbeta chain sequencing. The CDR3 regions of human TCRbeta chains were subjected to immunosequencing. Per the authors' processing: TCRs in the repertoires were matched against a reference library of SARS-CoV-2-specific TCRs that had been generated with the MIRA antigen-specificity platform. Breadth was defined as the fraction of unique TCRs that were SARS-CoV-2-associated, and depth was defined as the fraction of total T cells that were SARS-CoV-2-associated. Each spike-specific TCR was assigned to its reactive spike region and to a CD4 or CD8 class using the MIRA data. Log10-transformed breadth and depth values were compared by one-way ANOVA with Sidak's multiple comparisons tests. TCRdb provides this immuneACCESS table in a form limited to in-frame rearrangements. Some clones are lacking; in checked studies, under half of them reflect an unresolved V gene, and why the rest are absent is not known. D and trimming were read from the DNA, whereas the V and J calls and clone size are those reported in that table. Here the sample has 130,000 or so clones; around nine tenths occur a single time. About 7.1% of the sample belongs to the ten largest clones.

The chain couples TRBV11-1 to TRBJ2-3, with the D segment identity uncertain. This TCR derives from an adult in good health. This specimen consisted of peripheral blood, obtained on day 0 of AZD1222 vaccination. The DNA reads TGTGCCAGCCAAATAGGCACAGATACGCAGTATTTT. It codes for CASQIGTDTQYF.